This T cell receptor (beta chain) was documented in a study of response to subunit inactivated influenza vaccine listed by TCRdb under 2018. Broadly, across the study: Deep quantitative T cell receptor repertoire profiling was used in the study to track responses to a trivalent subunit inactivated influenza vaccine.

The library was built by means of RT-PCR. These reads were obtained on an Illumina HiSeq 2500. Using fastp trimming at Q25 and MiXCR clonotype assembly, TCRdb reanalyzed the public sequencing data and kept in-frame beta chains. One record per CDR3 amino acid sequence lists the most common genes and DNA. Across this sample there are 500,000 to 600,000 distinct CDR3 sequences, with roughly 13% seen only once. The ten most abundant clones make up 10% to 15% of the sample. The time point label here, explained by the study, means: approximately 45 days after influenza vaccine administration. This clonotype was recorded many times. Its antigen remains undetermined. No much larger clone exists at a distance of one base, and base qualities are not known. Taken from cysteine to phenylalanine, the CDR3 has 13 residues. The entry retains the CDR3 DNA only, 39 bases that are in frame from base 1. CDR1 and CDR2, looked up from the germline V gene (reference sequence), are SEHNR and FQNEAQ. Cut back by 4 bases and 1 base, the V and J ends lie 8 bases apart.

General study outcomes and caveats: The authors proposed that each seasonal influenza vaccination may bring in only a limited number of new T cells.

The TCR sequence derives from a middle-aged man who received an inactivated influenza vaccine. Donor details come from another sample of the same person, matched by shared clones. The V and J genes are TRBV7-9 and TRBJ2-7, with no confidently assigned D gene. The sequencing here drew on PBMCs from blood, taken roughly 6 weeks after vaccination. The CDR3 region has the sequence CASSSRGSYEQYF. The nucleotide sequence reads TGTGCCAGCAGCTCCAGAGGTTCCTACGAGCAGTACTTC. Full variable domain (CDR3 extended with the reference TRBV7-9 and TRBJ2-7 proteins): DTGVSQNPRHKITKRGQNVTFRCDPISEHNRLYWYRQTLGQGPEFLTYFQNEAQLEKSRLLSDRFSAERPKGSFSTLEIQRTEQGDSAMYLCASSSRGSYEQYFGPGTRLTVT.